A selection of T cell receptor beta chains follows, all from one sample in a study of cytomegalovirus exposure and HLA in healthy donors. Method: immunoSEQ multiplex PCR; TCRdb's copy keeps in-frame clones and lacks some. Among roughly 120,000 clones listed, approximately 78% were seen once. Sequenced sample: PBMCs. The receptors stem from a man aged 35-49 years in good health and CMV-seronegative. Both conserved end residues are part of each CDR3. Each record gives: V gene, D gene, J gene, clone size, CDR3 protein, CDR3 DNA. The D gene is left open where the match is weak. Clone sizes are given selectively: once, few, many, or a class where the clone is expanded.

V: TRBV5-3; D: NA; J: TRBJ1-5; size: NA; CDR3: CARSFQGGGNQPQHF; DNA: TGTGCCAGAAGCTTTCAAGGAGGGGGCAATCAGCCCCAGCATTTT
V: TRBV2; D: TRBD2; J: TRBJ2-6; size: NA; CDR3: CASSGEGAGANVLTF; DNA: TGTGCCAGCAGTGGGGAGGGAGCCGGGGCCAACGTCCTGACTTTC
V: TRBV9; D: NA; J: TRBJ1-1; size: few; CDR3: CASSETPHLRDTEAFF; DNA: TGTGCCAGCAGCGAGACCCCGCACCTGAGGGACACTGAAGCTTTCTTT
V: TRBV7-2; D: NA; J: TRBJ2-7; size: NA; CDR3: CASSLAQDLSTGQYF; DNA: TGTGCCAGCAGCTTAGCGCAGGACTTGTCTACGGGGCAGTACTTC
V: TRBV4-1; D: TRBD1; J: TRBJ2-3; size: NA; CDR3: CASSLDRGRDTQYF; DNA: TGCGCCAGCAGCCTAGACAGGGGACGAGATACGCAGTATTTT
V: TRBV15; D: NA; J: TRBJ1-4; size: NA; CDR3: CATSRRVSWEKLFF; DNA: TGTGCCACCAGCAGACGTGTTAGTTGGGAAAAACTGTTTTTT
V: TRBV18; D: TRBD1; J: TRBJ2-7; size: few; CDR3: CASSKAGTGDEQYF; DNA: TGTGCCAGCTCAAAGGCCGGGACAGGGGACGAGCAGTACTTC
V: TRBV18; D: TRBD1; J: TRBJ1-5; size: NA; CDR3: CASSPAGGSNQPQHF; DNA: TGTGCCAGCTCACCTGCAGGGGGTAGCAATCAGCCCCAGCATTTT
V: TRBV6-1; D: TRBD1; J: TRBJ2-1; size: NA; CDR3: CASSSRDRGNEQFF; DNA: TGTGCCAGCAGTAGCCGGGACAGGGGAAATGAGCAGTTCTTC
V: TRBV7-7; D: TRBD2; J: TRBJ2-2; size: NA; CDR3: CASSYRTSGGTGELFF; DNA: TGTGCCAGCAGCTACAGGACTAGCGGGGGCACCGGGGAGCTGTTTTTT
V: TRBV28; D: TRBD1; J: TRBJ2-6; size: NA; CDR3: CASGTGGLGANGLTF; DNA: TGTGCCAGCGGGACAGGGGGTCTCGGGGCCAACGGCCTGACTTTC
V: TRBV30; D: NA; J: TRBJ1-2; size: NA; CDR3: CAWSGAARWSGYTF; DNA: TGTGCCTGGAGTGGAGCCGCCCGTTGGTCTGGCTACACCTTC
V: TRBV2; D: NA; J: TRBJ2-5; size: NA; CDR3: CASIKGHVQETQYF; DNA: TGTGCCAGCATCAAGGGACACGTTCAAGAGACCCAGTACTTC
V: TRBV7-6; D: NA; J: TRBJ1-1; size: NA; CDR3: CASSLQPINTEAFF; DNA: TGTGCCAGCAGCTTACAACCTATTAACACTGAAGCTTTCTTT
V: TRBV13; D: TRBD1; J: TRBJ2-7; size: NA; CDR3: CASSLDRGHEQYF; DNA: TGTGCCAGCAGCTTAGACAGGGGGCATGAGCAGTACTTC
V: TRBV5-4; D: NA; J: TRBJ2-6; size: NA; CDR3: CASSSGGPYSGANVLTF; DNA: TGTGCCAGCAGCTCGGGCGGGCCTTACTCTGGGGCCAACGTCCTGACTTTC
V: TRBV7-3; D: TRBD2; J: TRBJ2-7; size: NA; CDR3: CASSPSGMSSYEQYF; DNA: TGTGCCAGCAGTCCGAGCGGGATGAGCTCCTACGAGCAGTACTTC
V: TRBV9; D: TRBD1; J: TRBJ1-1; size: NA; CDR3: CASSVTGRLNTEAFF; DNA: TGTGCCAGCAGCGTGACAGGGAGGTTGAACACTGAAGCTTTCTTT
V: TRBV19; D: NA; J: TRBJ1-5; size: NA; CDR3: CASRGATTNQPQHF; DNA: TGTGCCAGTAGGGGGGCCACTACAAATCAGCCCCAGCATTTT
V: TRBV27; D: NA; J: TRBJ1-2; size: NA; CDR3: CASSLSFSNYGYTF; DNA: TGTGCCAGCAGTTTAAGCTTTTCTAACTATGGCTACACCTTC
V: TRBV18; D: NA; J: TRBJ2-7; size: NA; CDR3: CASSPSGTARGGWYF; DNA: TGTGCCAGCTCACCTAGCGGGACAGCCCGTGGAGGTTGGTACTTC
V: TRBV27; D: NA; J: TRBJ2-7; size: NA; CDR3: CASSLRPQGKHEQYF; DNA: TGTGCCAGCAGTTTACGCCCACAGGGTAAACACGAGCAGTACTTC
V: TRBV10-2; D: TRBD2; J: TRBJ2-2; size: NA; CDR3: CASKETSGSTGELFF; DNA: TGCGCCAGCAAGGAGACTAGCGGGAGTACCGGGGAGCTGTTTTTT
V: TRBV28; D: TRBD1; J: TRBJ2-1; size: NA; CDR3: CASMTPPGQGRHEQFF; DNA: TGTGCCAGCATGACTCCGCCGGGACAGGGGCGGCATGAGCAGTTCTTC
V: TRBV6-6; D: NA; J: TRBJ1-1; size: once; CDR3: CASSYGLMSEAFF; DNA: TGTGCCAGCAGTTACGGACTTATGAGCGAAGCTTTCTTT
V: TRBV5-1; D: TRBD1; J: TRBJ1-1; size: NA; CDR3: CASSIDRGPLNTEAFF; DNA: TGCGCCAGCAGCATAGACAGGGGCCCTTTGAACACTGAAGCTTTCTTT
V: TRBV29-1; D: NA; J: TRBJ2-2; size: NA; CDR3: CSALRRGMNTGELFF; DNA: TGCAGCGCCTTAAGGAGGGGCATGAACACCGGGGAGCTGTTTTTT
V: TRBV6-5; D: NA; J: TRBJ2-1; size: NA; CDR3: CASSYRDSRGEQFF; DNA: TGTGCCAGCAGTTACCGGGACTCTAGGGGTGAGCAGTTCTTC
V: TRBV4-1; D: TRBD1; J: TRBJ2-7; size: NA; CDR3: CASSQDPLQGLHEQYF; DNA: TGCGCCAGCAGCCAAGATCCCCTACAGGGGTTGCACGAGCAGTACTTC
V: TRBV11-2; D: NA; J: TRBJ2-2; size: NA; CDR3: CASSPNPSGLGGELFF; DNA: TGTGCCAGCAGCCCCAACCCCTCGGGACTCGGCGGGGAGCTGTTTTTT
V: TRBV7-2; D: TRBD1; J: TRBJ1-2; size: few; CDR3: CASSRGDRGFGGYTF; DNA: TGTGCCAGCAGCCGCGGGGACAGGGGATTCGGTGGCTACACCTTC
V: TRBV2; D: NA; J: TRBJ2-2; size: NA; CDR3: CASRGTTGSGELFF; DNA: TGTGCCAGCAGGGGAACAACAGGATCCGGGGAGCTGTTTTTT
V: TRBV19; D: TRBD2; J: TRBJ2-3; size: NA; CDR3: CASSVVSSGADTQYF; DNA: TGTGCCAGTAGTGTCGTTTCGAGCGGGGCAGATACGCAGTATTTT